This passage covers 10 T cell receptor beta chains from one sample sequenced in a study of T cell responses to AZD1222 COVID-19 vaccine. The data were produced by immunoSEQ multiplex PCR, yet TCRdb's version contains in-frame clones alone and is incomplete. The data show roughly 150,000 clones, 80% to 95% seen once. The material sequenced was peripheral blood, taken on day 0 of AZD1222 vaccination. Receptors originate from an adult in good health.

The CDR3 DNA is TGTGCCAGCAGTTTAAAAGGGGAGGGGTCCTATAATTCACCCCTCCACTTT. This sequence encodes CASSLKGEGSYNSPLHF. The gene calls are TRBV27 and TRBJ1-6, with D perhaps TRBD1 (5 bases). Deletions cut 2 bases from V and 1 base from J, with 12 bases between. Germline values: CDR1 MNHEY, CDR2 SMNVEV (reference sequence). The CDR3 loop spans 17 amino acids.

The rearrangement links TRBV5-4 to TRBJ1-5; maybe TRBD1 (5 bases). This CDR3 is built from 14 residues. Per the germline V gene, CDR1 is SGHNT and CDR2 is YYREEE (reference sequence). V gave up 4 bases and J gave up 6 bases, with 14 bases separating them. CDR3 nucleotides: TGTGCCAGCAGCCCGGGAGGGGTAGGTCAGCCCCAGCATTTT. As protein: CASSPGGVGQPQHF.

J is TRBJ1-2 and V is TRBV19; a possible D gene is TRBD1 (6 bases). Germline CDR1 and CDR2: LNHDA and SQIVND (reference sequence). The ends were cut back, 3 bases at V and 8 bases at J, with 22 bases in the middle. The CDR3 contains 16 residues. In DNA, the CDR3 is TGTGCCAGTAGTATCTTATCCGGGTTGAAGGGGGTCGGCTACACCTTC. Amino acid sequence: CASSILSGLKGVGYTF.

The chain couples TRBV18 to TRBJ2-1; unclear D gene. This CDR3 spans 15 amino acids. Trimming pared 2 bases from V and 0 bases from J, leaving 8 bases between. Germline V gene data show CDR1 as KGHSH and CDR2 as LQKENI. The CDR3: CASSPYGSSYNEQFF. CDR3 DNA sequence: TGTGCCAGCTCACCATACGGCAGCTCCTACAATGAGCAGTTCTTC.

The CDR3, as DNA: TGTGCCAGCAGCACCATCGGGGGACAGGGATACTATGGCTACACCTTC. It is translated as CASSTIGGQGYYGYTF. This chain links TRBV11-1 with TRBJ1-2; 9 nucleotides line up with TRBD1. V dropped 5 bases and J dropped 3; count of bases not matched to a gene: 10. CDR3 length: 16 amino acids. From germline, CDR1 is SGHAT and CDR2 FQDESV (reference sequence).

The chain combines TRBV5-1 with TRBJ1-1; no firm D call. Germline CDR1 reads SGHRS; CDR2 reads YFSETQ. CDR3 length: 14 residues. The V end was cut by 4 bases, the J end by 0 bases, with 10 bases between. CDR3 nucleotide sequence: TGCGCCAGCAGCCCACGGACTGTGAACACTGAAGCTTTCTTT. Amino acids: CASSPRTVNTEAFF.

The chain combines TRBV27 with TRBJ1-2; 9 positions agree with TRBD1. This CDR3 spans 14 amino acids. Germline-derived CDR1 and CDR2 are MNHEY and SMNVEV (reference sequence). Trimming removed 5 bases from V and 4 bases from J; junction bases left unmatched: 5. The CDR3: CASSTTGGRYGYTF. The CDR3 DNA sequence: TGTGCCAGCAGTACAACAGGGGGCCGCTATGGCTACACCTTC.

The J gene is TRBJ2-3, the V gene TRBV5-5, with 11 positions matching TRBD2. This CDR3 is 19 amino acids long. Germline CDR1 and CDR2: SGHKS and YYEKEE (reference sequence). V lost 2 bases and J lost 5; bases outside the gene matches: 16. The CDR3 DNA reads as TGTGCCAGCAGCTTCGGACTAGCGGGCAACGGAGGAGGTTTAGATACGCAGTATTTT. This translates into CASSFGLAGNGGGLDTQYF.

The chain has TRBV6-2 or TRBV6-3 and TRBJ1-1; a weak D match, TRBD1 (5 bases). Trimming removed 5 bases at V and 5 bases at J, with 12 bases between. The CDR3 is made up of 13 amino acids. In germline, CDR1 is MNHEY, CDR2 SVGEGT. In DNA form, the CDR3 reads TGTGCCAGCAGTCTCGGGGGATTGACTGAAGCTTTCTTT. Protein product: CASSLGGLTEAFF.

The chain has TRBV4-2 and TRBJ2-6; 7 bases fit TRBD2. Germline V gene data show CDR1 as LGHNA and CDR2 as YNFKEQ. This CDR3 comprises 18 residues. V lost 1 base, J lost 0 bases, and 6 bases stayed unmatched. CDR3 protein: CASSQGQGGGSGANVLTF. Here the CDR3 DNA reads TGTGCCAGCAGCCAAGGGCAGGGCGGGGGCTCTGGGGCCAACGTCCTGACTTTC.